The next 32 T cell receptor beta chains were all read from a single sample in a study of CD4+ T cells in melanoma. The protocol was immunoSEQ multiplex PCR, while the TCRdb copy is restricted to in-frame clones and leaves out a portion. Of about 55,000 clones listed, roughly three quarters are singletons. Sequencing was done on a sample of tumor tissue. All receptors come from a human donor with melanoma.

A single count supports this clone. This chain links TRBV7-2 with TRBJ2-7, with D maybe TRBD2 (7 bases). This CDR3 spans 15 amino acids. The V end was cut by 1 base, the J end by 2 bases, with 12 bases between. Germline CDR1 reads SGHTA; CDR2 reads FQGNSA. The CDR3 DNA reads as TGTGCCAGCAGCTTAGGGGGCGGGGGCACCTACGAGCAGTACTTC. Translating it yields CASSLGGGGTYEQYF.

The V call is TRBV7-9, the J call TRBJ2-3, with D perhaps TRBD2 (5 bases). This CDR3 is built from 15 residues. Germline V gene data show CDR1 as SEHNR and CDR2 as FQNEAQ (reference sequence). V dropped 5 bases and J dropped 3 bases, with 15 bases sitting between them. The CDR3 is CASSRDTSLTDTQYF. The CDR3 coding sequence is TGTGCCAGCAGCCGGGATACAAGTTTAACAGATACGCAGTATTTT.

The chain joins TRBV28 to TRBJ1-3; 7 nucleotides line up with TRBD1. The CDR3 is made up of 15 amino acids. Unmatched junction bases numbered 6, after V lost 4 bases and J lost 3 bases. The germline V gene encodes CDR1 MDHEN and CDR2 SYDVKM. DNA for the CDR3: TGTGCCAGCAGTTACAACAGGGGATTTGGAAACACCATATATTTT. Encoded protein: CASSYNRGFGNTIYF.

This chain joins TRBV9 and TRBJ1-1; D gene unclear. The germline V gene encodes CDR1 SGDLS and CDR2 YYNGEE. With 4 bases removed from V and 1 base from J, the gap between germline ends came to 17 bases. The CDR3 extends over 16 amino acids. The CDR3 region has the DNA TGTGCCAGCAGCCCCGGTGGGTTCCGGGGGAACACTGAAGCTTTCTTT. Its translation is CASSPGGFRGNTEAFF.

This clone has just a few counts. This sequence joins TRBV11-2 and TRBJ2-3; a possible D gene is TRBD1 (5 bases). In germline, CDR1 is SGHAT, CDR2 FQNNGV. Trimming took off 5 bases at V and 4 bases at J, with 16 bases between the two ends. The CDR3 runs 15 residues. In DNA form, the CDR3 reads TGTGCCAGCAGCACTCAGGGTAATGGTGCAGATACGCAGTATTTT. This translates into CASSTQGNGADTQYF. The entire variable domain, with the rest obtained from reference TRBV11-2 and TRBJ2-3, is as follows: EAGVAQSPRYKIIEKRQSVAFWCNPISGHATLYWYQQILGQGPKLLIQFQNNGVVDDSQLPKDRFSAERLKGVDSTLKIQPAKLEDSAVYLCASSTQGNGADTQYFGPGTRLTVL.

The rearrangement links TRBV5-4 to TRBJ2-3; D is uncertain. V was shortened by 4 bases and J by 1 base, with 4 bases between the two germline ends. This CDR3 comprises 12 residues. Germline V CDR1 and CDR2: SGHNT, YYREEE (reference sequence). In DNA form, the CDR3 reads TGTGCCAGCAGCCCTGGCACAGATACGCAGTATTTT. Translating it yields CASSPGTDTQYF.

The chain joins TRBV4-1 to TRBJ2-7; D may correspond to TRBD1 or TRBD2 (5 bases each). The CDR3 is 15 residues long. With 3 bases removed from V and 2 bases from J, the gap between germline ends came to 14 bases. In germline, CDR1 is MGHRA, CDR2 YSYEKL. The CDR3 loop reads CASSHPGPRTYEQYF. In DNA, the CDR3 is TGCGCCAGCAGCCATCCGGGACCGCGGACCTACGAGCAGTACTTC.

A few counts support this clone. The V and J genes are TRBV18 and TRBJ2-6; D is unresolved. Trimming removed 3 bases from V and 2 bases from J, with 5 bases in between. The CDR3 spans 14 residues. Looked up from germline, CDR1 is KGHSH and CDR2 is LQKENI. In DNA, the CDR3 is TGTGCCAGCTCACCCTGGGCTGGGGCCAACGTCCTGACTTTC. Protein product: CASSPWAGANVLTF.

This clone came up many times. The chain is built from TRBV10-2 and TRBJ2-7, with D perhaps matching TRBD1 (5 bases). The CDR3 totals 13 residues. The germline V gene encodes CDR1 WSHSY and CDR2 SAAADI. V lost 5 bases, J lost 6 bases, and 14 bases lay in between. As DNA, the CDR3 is TGCGCCAGCAGTCAGAGGTGGGGCAGCGAGCAGTACTTC. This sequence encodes CASSQRWGSEQYF.

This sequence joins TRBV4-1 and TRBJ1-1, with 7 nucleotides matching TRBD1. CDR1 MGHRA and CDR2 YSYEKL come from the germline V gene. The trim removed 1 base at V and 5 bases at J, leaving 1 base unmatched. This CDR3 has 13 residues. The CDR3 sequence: CASSQVDRTEAFF. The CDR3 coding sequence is TGCGCCAGCAGCCAAGTGGACAGGACTGAAGCTTTCTTT.

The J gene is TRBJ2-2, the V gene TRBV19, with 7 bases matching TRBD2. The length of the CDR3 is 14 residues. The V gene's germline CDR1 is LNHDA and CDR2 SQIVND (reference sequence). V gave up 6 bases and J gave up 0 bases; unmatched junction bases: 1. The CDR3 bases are TGTGCCAGTAGGGGAGGGACGAACACCGGGGAGCTGTTTTTT. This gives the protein CASRGGTNTGELFF.

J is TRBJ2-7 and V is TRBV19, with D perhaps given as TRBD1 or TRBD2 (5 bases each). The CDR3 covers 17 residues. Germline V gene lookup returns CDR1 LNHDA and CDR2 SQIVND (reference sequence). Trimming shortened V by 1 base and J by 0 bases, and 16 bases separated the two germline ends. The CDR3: CASSIGWGGLCSYEQYF. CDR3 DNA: TGTGCCAGTAGTATAGGATGGGGCGGGCTTTGCTCCTACGAGCAGTACTTC.

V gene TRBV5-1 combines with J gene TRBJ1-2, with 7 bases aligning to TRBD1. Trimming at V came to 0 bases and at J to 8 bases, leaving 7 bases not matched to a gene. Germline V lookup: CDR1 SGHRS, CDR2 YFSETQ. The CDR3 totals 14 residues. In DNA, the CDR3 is TGCGCCAGCAGCTTGGACAGGGGTGGATCAGGCTACACCTTC. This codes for CASSLDRGGSGYTF.

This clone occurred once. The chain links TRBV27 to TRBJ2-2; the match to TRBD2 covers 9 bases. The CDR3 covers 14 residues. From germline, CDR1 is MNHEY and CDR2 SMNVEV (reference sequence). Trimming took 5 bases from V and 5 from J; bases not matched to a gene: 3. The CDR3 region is CASSASGGTGELFF. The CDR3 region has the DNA TGTGCCAGCAGTGCCAGCGGGGGGACCGGGGAGCTGTTTTTT.

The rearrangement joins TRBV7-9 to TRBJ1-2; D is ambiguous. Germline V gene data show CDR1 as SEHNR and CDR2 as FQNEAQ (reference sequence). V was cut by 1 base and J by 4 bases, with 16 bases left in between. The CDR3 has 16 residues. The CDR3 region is CASSLGAAADSYGYTF. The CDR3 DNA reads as TGTGCCAGCAGCTTAGGGGCGGCAGCGGATAGCTATGGCTACACCTTC.

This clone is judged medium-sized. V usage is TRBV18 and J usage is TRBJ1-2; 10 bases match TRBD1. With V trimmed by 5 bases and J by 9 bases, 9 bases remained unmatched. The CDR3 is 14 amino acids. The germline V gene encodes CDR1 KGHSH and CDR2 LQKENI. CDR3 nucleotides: TGTGCCAGCTCAACAAGTAGGGACAGGGGTCGCTACACCTTC. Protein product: CASSTSRDRGRYTF. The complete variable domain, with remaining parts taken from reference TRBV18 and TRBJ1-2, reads NAGVMQNPRHLVRRRGQEARLRCSPMKGHSHVYWYRQLPEEGLKFMVYLQKENIIDESGMPKERFSAEFPKEGPSILRIQQVVRGDSAAYFCASSTSRDRGRYTFGSGTRLTVV.

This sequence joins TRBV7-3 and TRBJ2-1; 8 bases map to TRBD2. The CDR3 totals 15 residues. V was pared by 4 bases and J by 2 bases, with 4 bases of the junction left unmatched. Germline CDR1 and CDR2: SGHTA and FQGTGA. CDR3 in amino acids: CASSSLAGPYNEQFF. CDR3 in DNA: TGTGCCAGCAGCTCCCTAGCGGGTCCCTACAATGAGCAGTTCTTC.

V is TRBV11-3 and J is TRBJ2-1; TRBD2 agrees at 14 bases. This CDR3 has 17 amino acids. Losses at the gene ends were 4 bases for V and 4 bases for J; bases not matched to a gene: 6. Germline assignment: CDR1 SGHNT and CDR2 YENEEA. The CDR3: CASSSGTSGGVYNEQFF. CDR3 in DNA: TGTGCCAGCAGCTCCGGGACTAGCGGGGGAGTGTACAATGAGCAGTTCTTC.

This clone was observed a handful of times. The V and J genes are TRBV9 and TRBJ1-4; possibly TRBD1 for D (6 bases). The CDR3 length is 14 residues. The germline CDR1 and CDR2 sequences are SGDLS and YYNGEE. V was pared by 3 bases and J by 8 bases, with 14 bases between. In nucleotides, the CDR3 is TGTGCCAGCAGCGGACAGGCAGGGGTCGAAAAACTGTTTTTT. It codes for CASSGQAGVEKLFF.

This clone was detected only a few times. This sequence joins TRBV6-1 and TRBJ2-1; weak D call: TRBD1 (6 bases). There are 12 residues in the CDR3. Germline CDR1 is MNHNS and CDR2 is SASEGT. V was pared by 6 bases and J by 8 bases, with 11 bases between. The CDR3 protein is CASSYRAYEQFF. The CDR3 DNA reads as TGTGCCAGCAGCTACAGGGCGTATGAGCAGTTCTTC.

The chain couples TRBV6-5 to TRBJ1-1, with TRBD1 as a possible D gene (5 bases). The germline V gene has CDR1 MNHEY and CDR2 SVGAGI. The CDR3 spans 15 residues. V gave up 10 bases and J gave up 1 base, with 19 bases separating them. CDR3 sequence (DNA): TGTGCCACCTTGGTAAGGGGCTTAACGAACACTGAAGCTTTCTTT. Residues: CATLVRGLTNTEAFF.

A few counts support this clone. The CDR3 bases are TGTGCCAGCAGTGTTTTGGGACAGGGGCACTATGAGCAGTTCTTC. Translation: CASSVLGQGHYEQFF. J is TRBJ2-1 and V is TRBV2, with 10 bases fitting TRBD1. The CDR3 runs to 15 residues. With 4 bases clipped from V and 8 bases from J, the junction kept 8 bases outside the gene matches. The germline V gene encodes CDR1 SNHLY and CDR2 FYNNEI.

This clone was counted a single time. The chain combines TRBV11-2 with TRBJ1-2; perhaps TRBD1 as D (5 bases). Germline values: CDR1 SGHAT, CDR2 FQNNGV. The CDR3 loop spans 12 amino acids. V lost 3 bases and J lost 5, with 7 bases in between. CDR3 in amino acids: CASSLTEYGYTF. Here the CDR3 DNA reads TGTGCCAGCAGCTTGACAGAATATGGCTACACCTTC.

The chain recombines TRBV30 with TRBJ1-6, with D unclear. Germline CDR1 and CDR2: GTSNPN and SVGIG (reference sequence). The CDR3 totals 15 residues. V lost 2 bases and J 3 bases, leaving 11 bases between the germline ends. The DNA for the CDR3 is TGTGCCTGGAGTTTCGGTGCAGACTATAATTCACCCCTCCACTTT. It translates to CAWSFGADYNSPLHF.

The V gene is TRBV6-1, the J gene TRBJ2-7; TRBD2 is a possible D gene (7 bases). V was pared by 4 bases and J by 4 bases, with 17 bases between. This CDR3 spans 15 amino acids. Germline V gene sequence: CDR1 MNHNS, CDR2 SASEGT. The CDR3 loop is CASSGGVRGQYEQYF. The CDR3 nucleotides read TGTGCCAGCAGTGGGGGGGTGCGGGGGCAGTACGAGCAGTACTTC.

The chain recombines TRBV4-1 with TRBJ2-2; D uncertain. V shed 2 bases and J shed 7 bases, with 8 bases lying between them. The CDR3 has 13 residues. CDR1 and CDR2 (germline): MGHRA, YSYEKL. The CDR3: CASSQPWGGELFF. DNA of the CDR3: TGCGCCAGCAGCCAACCCTGGGGCGGGGAGCTGTTTTTT.

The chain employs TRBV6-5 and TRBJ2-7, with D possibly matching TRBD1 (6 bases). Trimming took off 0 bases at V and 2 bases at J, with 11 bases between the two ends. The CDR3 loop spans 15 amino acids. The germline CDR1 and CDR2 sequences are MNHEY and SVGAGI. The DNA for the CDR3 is TGTGCCAGCAGTTACTCGTACAGGGCTACCTACGAGCAGTACTTC. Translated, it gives CASSYSYRATYEQYF.

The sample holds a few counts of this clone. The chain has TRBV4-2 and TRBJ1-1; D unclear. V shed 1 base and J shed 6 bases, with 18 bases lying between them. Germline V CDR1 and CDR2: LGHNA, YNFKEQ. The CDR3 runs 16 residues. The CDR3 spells CASSQVPSSEGPEAFF. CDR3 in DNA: TGTGCCAGCAGCCAAGTACCCTCCAGCGAGGGCCCTGAAGCTTTCTTT.

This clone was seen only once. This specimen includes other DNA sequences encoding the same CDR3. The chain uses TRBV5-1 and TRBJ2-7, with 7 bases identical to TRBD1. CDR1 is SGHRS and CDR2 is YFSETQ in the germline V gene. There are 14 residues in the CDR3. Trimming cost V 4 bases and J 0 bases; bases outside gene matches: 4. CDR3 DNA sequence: TGCGCCAGCAGCCCTGGGACAGTCTCCTACGAGCAGTACTTC. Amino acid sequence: CASSPGTVSYEQYF.

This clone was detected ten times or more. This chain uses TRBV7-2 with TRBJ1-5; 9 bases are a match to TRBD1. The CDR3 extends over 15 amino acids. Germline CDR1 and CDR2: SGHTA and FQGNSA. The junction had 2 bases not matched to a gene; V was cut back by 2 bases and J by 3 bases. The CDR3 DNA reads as TGTGCCAGCAGCTTAAGGACAGGGGACAATCAGCCCCAGCATTTT. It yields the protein CASSLRTGDNQPQHF.

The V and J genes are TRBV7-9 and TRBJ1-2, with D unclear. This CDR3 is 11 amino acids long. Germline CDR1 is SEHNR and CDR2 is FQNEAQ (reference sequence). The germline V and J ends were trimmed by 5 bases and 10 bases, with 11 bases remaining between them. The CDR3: CASSKDGLYTF. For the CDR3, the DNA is TGTGCCAGCAGCAAGGACGGACTCTACACCTTC.

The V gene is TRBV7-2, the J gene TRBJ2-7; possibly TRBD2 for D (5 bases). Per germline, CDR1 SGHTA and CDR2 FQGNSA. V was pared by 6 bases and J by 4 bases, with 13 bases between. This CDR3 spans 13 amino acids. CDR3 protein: CASRTDGGYEQYF. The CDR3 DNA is TGTGCCAGCAGGACGGACGGAGGTTACGAGCAGTACTTC.